The 11 T cell receptor beta chains below come from one sample, sequenced in a study of blood T cell repertoires in COVID-19. TCRdb's table, derived via immunoSEQ multiplex PCR, lists solely in-frame clones and lacks some. The sample yields roughly 70,000 clones, about 74% seen once. The sample comprised peripheral blood. These receptors were collected from a man between 65 and 85 years old with COVID-19, enrolled during active disease.

The chain uses TRBV28 and TRBJ1-2; D gene ambiguous. Germline assignment: CDR1 MDHEN and CDR2 SYDVKM. The CDR3 covers 14 residues. Between the trimmed V and J ends, which lost 6 bases and 4 bases, there was a span of 15 bases. Written as DNA, the CDR3 is TGTGCCAGCAGCCCCCACGCTCAGTCCTATGGCTACACCTTC. Protein sequence: CASSPHAQSYGYTF.

CDR3 nucleotides: TGTGCCAGCAGCCCCTCGTACGAGCAGTACTTC. It encodes CASSPSYEQYF. The chain recombines TRBV11-2 with TRBJ2-7; no reliable D call. CDR1 is SGHAT, CDR2 FQNNGV, per germline. There are 11 residues in the CDR3. Trimming took off 5 bases at V and 4 bases at J, with 6 bases between the two ends.

V is TRBV4-2 and J is TRBJ2-1; 7 bases are shared with TRBD2. The CDR3 is made up of 17 amino acids. The V gene end was trimmed by 0 bases and the J gene end by 3 bases; junction bases not matched to a gene: 8. The germline CDR1 and CDR2 sequences are LGHNA and YNFKEQ. The DNA for the CDR3 is TGTGCCAGCAGCCAAGATAGCCTAGCGGTATTCTACAATGAGCAGTTCTTC. Residues: CASSQDSLAVFYNEQFF.

V is TRBV10-3 and J is TRBJ1-1, with 7 bases identical to TRBD1. The CDR3 loop spans 13 amino acids. The V segment lost 11 bases and the J segment 2 bases; nucleotides outside the gene matches: 8. Looked up from germline, CDR1 is ENHRY and CDR2 is SYGVKD. The CDR3 is CASRQGLNTEAFF. In DNA, the CDR3 is TGTGCCTCAAGACAGGGCCTAAACACTGAAGCTTTCTTT.

J is TRBJ2-5 and V is TRBV19; D not resolved. Germline values: CDR1 LNHDA, CDR2 SQIVND (reference sequence). This CDR3 contains 13 residues. V gave up 8 bases and J gave up 4 bases, with 14 bases separating them. The CDR3 protein is CASSVESGETQYF. Written as DNA, the CDR3 is TGTGCCAGTTCGGTGGAGTCGGGAGAGACCCAGTACTTC.

This clone showed up many times. The chain uses TRBV5-1 and TRBJ1-4; the match to TRBD1 covers 7 bases. In germline, CDR1 is SGHRS, CDR2 YFSETQ. The CDR3 consists of 15 residues. V dropped 0 bases and J dropped 3; count of bases not matched to a gene: 2. CDR3 in amino acids: CASSLADRANEKLFF. The CDR3 region has the DNA TGCGCCAGCAGCTTGGCCGACAGGGCTAATGAAAAACTGTTTTTT.

The chain joins TRBV19 to TRBJ2-5; D is perhaps TRBD2 (6 bases). Trimming left V 3 bases short and J 4 bases short, with 15 bases between. CDR3 length: 15 amino acids. Germline CDR1 is LNHDA and CDR2 is SQIVND (reference sequence). In DNA form, the CDR3 reads TGTGCCAGTAGTATGGGGCAGGGAGGTGGAGAGACCCAGTACTTC. Translating it yields CASSMGQGGGETQYF.

The chain is built from TRBV9 and TRBJ1-4; 9 bases line up with TRBD1. CDR1 and CDR2 from the germline V gene are SGDLS and YYNGEE. The trim removed 2 bases at V and 6 bases at J, leaving 8 bases unmatched. The CDR3 has 16 residues. CDR3 nucleotide sequence: TGTGCCAGCAGCGTGGGACAGGGAAGGTTTGATGAAAAACTGTTTTTT. As protein: CASSVGQGRFDEKLFF. The full variable domain, rest sourced from reference TRBV9 and TRBJ1-4, is DSGVTQTPKHLITATGQRVTLRCSPRSGDLSVYWYQQSLDQGLQFLIQYYNGEERAKGNILERFSAQQFPDLHSELNLSSLELGDSALYFCASSVGQGRFDEKLFFGSGTQLSVL.

V and J are TRBV10-3 and TRBJ2-1; 14 nucleotides align to TRBD2. CDR3 length: 16 residues. The ends lost 6 bases at V and 7 bases at J; junction bases unmatched: 8. Germline V gives CDR1 ENHRY, CDR2 SYGVKD. CDR3 in amino acids: CAISPSTSGRDNEQFF. Written as DNA, the CDR3 is TGTGCCATCAGCCCCTCGACTAGCGGGAGGGATAATGAGCAGTTCTTC.

V gene TRBV19 combines with J gene TRBJ2-1; maybe TRBD2 (6 bases). The CDR3 is made up of 15 amino acids. V was shortened by 4 bases and J by 9 bases, with 19 bases between the two germline ends. CDR1 and CDR2 from the germline V gene are LNHDA and SQIVND (reference sequence). The CDR3 spells CASSSRDSALGEQFF. The DNA for the CDR3 is TGTGCCAGTAGTAGCCGGGACTCGGCGTTAGGTGAGCAGTTCTTC.

Only a few counts were recorded for this clone. The V gene is TRBV2, the J gene TRBJ1-4; D is perhaps TRBD1 (6 bases). Trimming left V 8 bases short and J 10 bases short, with 11 bases between. The germline gives CDR1 SNHLY, CDR2 FYNNEI. CDR3 length equals 11 residues. The CDR3 DNA follows: TGTGCCAGCGGGGAGGGGGTAAAACTGTTTTTT. It encodes CASGEGVKLFF.